The rows below give T cell receptor beta chains drawn from one sample of a study of siplizumab effects on memory and regulatory T cells. The assay was immunoSEQ multiplex PCR, and TCRdb's table has in-frame clones only and misses some. The profile shows about 100,000 clones, approximately 94% of them singletons. Material for sequencing was non-Treg CD4+ T cells sorted from blood. The receptors shown here come from a human donor in good health. Both conserved end residues are part of each CDR3. A D gene is named only where the DNA matches it firmly. Size is omitted from some rows. Given values are once, few, many or a class for expanded clones.

j_call clone_size v_call d_call cdr3_length cdr3_nt cdr3_aa
TRBJ2-7 - TRBV5-8 TRBD1 14 TGTGCCAGCAGCTCCTGGACAGGTTACTACGAGCAGTACTTC CASSSWTGYYEQYF
TRBJ2-2 - TRBV27 - 14 TGTGCCAGCGCATCTAGTTACAACACCGGGGAGCTGTTTTTT CASASSYNTGELFF
TRBJ2-5 - TRBV10-3 - 15 TGTGCCATCAGTGAGCGGCAGACCCCTTTCTCGGGCCAGTACTTC CAISERQTPFSGQYF
TRBJ2-7 - TRBV5-4 TRBD1 14 TGTGCCAGCAGCCTAGGGACAGGAACCTACGAGCAGTACTTC CASSLGTGTYEQYF
TRBJ1-6 - TRBV7-8 - 15 TGTGCCAGCAGCTTAGAAGGCAGGGGCAATTCACCCCTCCACTTT CASSLEGRGNSPLHF
TRBJ2-6 - TRBV5-4 - 15 TGTGCCAGCAGCCGCCTCATTGGGGGGGCCAACGTCCTGACTTTC CASSRLIGGANVLTF
TRBJ2-5 - TRBV6-5 - 13 TGTGCCAGCAGTTACGGTGGTCTGGAGACCCAGTACTTC CASSYGGLETQYF
TRBJ2-7 - TRBV19 TRBD1 15 TGTGCCAGTAGTCCCCAGCGACAGGGGTACTACGAGCAGTACTTC CASSPQRQGYYEQYF
TRBJ1-4 few TRBV2 - 14 TGTGCCAGCAGAAAGGGACCGTTGGGTGAAAAACTGTTTTTT CASRKGPLGEKLFF
TRBJ1-2 - TRBV2 - 13 TGTGCCAGCAGTGACTTGAGTAACTATGGCTACACCTTC CASSDLSNYGYTF
TRBJ1-2 - TRBV2 TRBD1 14 TGTGCCAGCAGTGAGGAGGGACAGACCTATGGCTACACCTTC CASSEEGQTYGYTF
TRBJ2-3 once TRBV11-3 - 14 TGTGCCAGCAGCCCGGGACAAGGCACAGATACGCAGTATTTT CASSPGQGTDTQYF
TRBJ2-5 - TRBV5-1 - 14 TGCGCCAGCAGCTTGGGGAGTGGCCAAGAGACCCAGTACTTC CASSLGSGQETQYF
TRBJ1-6 - TRBV4-1 TRBD1 16 TGCGCCAGCAGCCAAGGACAGGGGGCGAGTAATTCACCCCTCCACTTT CASSQGQGASNSPLHF
TRBJ2-1 - TRBV7-9 - 16 TGTGCCAGCAGCCTAGGACGGGGGATCTCCTACAATGAGCAGTTCTTC CASSLGRGISYNEQFF
TRBJ2-7 few TRBV28 - 13 TGTGCCAGCAGTTTTTCGTCTTACTACGAGCAGTACTTC CASSFSSYYEQYF
TRBJ2-6 - TRBV7-9 - 10 TGTGCCAGCAGGGACAACGTCCTGACTTTC CASRDNVLTF
TRBJ1-4 - TRBV27 - 12 TGTGCCAGCAGTGGGACCAAAGAAAAACTGTTTTTT CASSGTKEKLFF
TRBJ2-3 - TRBV7-2 TRBD2 14 TGTGCCAGCAGCCTCGTAGCGGGAGGAGATACGCAGTATTTT CASSLVAGGDTQYF
TRBJ2-3 - TRBV5-1 - 14 TGCGCCAGCAGCTTGGACAGGGCCACGGATACGCAGTATTTT CASSLDRATDTQYF
TRBJ2-7 - TRBV10-3 - 15 TGTGCCATCAGTGCTTTCAGTGGGAGCTCCTACGAGCAGTACTTC CAISAFSGSSYEQYF
TRBJ2-5 - TRBV7-2 TRBD1 14 TGTGCCAGCGGGGACCGGACAGGGCTGAAGACCCAGTACTTC CASGDRTGLKTQYF
TRBJ2-5 few TRBV7-6 - 15 TGTGCCAGCAGCTTAAGAGCGAGTAAACAAGAGACCCAGTACTTC CASSLRASKQETQYF
TRBJ1-5 - TRBV19 TRBD1 16 TGTGCCAGTAGTACCCTCCGGACAGGAGACAATCAGCCCCAGCATTTT CASSTLRTGDNQPQHF
TRBJ2-1 - TRBV6-5 - 13 TGTGCCAGCAGTTACCGGGACGGAGCAACCCAGTTCTTC CASSYRDGATQFF
TRBJ1-5 - TRBV5-1 - 15 TGCGCCAGCAGCGCTGAAGGGTATAGCAATCAGCCCCAGCATTTT CASSAEGYSNQPQHF
TRBJ2-5 - TRBV25-1 TRBD2 14 TGTGCCAGCAGACTTAGCGGGGAGGGGGAGACCCAGTACTTC CASRLSGEGETQYF
TRBJ2-1 - TRBV12-5 - 14 TGTGCTAGTGCCCCCAGGGTCGGATACAATGAGCAGTTCTTC CASAPRVGYNEQFF
TRBJ2-3 - TRBV5-1 - 13 TGCGCCAGCAGCTTGACAGGAGGGGATACGCAGTATTTT CASSLTGGDTQYF
TRBJ2-1 - TRBV7-3 TRBD1 16 TGTGCCAGCAGCTTATATGGGGACAGGGGGATCAGTGAGCAGTTCTTC CASSLYGDRGISEQFF
TRBJ2-3 - TRBV7-2 - 12 TGTGCCAGCAGCTTAGAAACAGATACGCAGTATTTT CASSLETDTQYF
TRBJ1-2 - TRBV28 TRBD1 16 TGTGCCAGCAGTCGGGACAGGGGCTGGGTAAACTATGGCTACACCTTC CASSRDRGWVNYGYTF
TRBJ2-3 - TRBV2 - 18 TGTGCCAGCAGTACCCCTTTATTTGGGTCAATTGGTGCAGATACGCAGTATTTT CASSTPLFGSIGADTQYF
TRBJ2-1 - TRBV5-4 - 15 TGTGCCAGCAGCTTAGGCGGAGGCTCCTACAATGAGCAGTTCTTC CASSLGGGSYNEQFF
TRBJ2-1 - TRBV18 - 15 TGTGCCAGCTCAGCAGAGGGAGGCTCCTACAATGAGCAGTTCTTC CASSAEGGSYNEQFF
TRBJ2-3 - TRBV6-1 - 13 TGTGCCAGCAGGAGGGACGTGGCAGATACGCAGTATTTT CASRRDVADTQYF
TRBJ1-5 - TRBV7-9 - 12 TGTGCCAGCACCGGCAACGAGGGGCCCCAGCATTTT CASTGNEGPQHF
TRBJ2-3 - TRBV5-1 TRBD1 16 TGCGCCAGCAGCGCCCGACAGGGGCCTTTCGGAGATACGCAGTATTTT CASSARQGPFGDTQYF
TRBJ2-7 - TRBV4-1 - 16 TGCGCCAGCAGCCAAGATCTAGGAAAAAGCTCCTACGAGCAGTACTTC CASSQDLGKSSYEQYF
TRBJ1-1 - TRBV19 - 13 TGTGCCAGTACACCCCGGGGGTTCACTGAAGCTTTCTTT CASTPRGFTEAFF
TRBJ1-3 - TRBV4-1 - 15 TGCGCCAGCACTTCGGACCAGAGAGCCGGAAACACCATATATTTT CASTSDQRAGNTIYF
TRBJ1-1 - TRBV6-5 - 13 TGTGCCAGCAGTTACTCGATTGGCACTGAAGCTTTCTTT CASSYSIGTEAFF
TRBJ1-3 - TRBV19 - 15 TGTGCCAGCATGAGGACGTCAAGCTCTGGAAACACCATATATTTT CASMRTSSSGNTIYF
TRBJ2-1 - TRBV19 - 15 TGTGCCAGTAGTACTAGCGTTAGCTCCTACAATGAGCAGTTCTTC CASSTSVSSYNEQFF
TRBJ2-5 - TRBV30 - 12 TGTGCCTGGAGTCAAGGGGGAGAGACCCAGTACTTC CAWSQGGETQYF
TRBJ2-2 - TRBV6-6 - 12 TGTGCCAGCAGTTATGTGGACGGGGAGCTGTTTTTT CASSYVDGELFF
TRBJ2-1 - TRBV5-4 TRBD2 15 TGTGCCAGCACCAGAAGACTAGCTGGCTACAATGAGCAGTTCTTC CASTRRLAGYNEQFF
TRBJ1-1 - TRBV19 - 11 TGTGCCAGTAGTCGCAGCACTGAAGCTTTCTTT CASSRSTEAFF
TRBJ2-7 - TRBV25-1 - 16 TGTGCCAGCAGTGAATCCCTTGCCGCGGATGACTACGAGCAGTACTTC CASSESLAADDYEQYF
TRBJ1-2 - TRBV5-3 - 18 TGTGCCAGAAGTTATACCTTCCCCGGACAGCTAACTAACTATGGCTACACCTTC CARSYTFPGQLTNYGYTF
TRBJ1-5 - TRBV27 TRBD1 18 TGTGCCAGCAGTTTATCTCCCCTTCGGACAGGGAGGGAGCAGCCCCAGCATTTT CASSLSPLRTGREQPQHF